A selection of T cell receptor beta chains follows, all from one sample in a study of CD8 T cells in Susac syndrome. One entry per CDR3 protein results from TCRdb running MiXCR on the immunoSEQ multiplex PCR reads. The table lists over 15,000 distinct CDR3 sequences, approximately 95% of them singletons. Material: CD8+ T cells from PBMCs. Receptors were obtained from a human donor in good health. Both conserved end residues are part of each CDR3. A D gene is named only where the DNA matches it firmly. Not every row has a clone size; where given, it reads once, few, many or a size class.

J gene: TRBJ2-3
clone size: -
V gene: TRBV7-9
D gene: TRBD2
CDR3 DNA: TGTGCCAGCAGCCCTCCGGGGGGAACTAGCACAGATACGCAGTATTTT
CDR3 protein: CASSPPGGTSTDTQYF

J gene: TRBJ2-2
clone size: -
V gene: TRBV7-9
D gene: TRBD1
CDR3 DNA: TGTGCCAGCAGATCAGGGGGATACAGGGTCCCCACCGGGGAGCTGTTTTTT
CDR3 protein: CASRSGGYRVPTGELFF

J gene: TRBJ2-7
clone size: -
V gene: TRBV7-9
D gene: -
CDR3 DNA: TGTGCCAGCAGCTTAACCCCACAGTTCACCGGGTACGAGCAGTACTTC
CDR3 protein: CASSLTPQFTGYEQYF

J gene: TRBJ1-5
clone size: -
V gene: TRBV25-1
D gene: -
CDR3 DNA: TGTGCCAGCAGTGAATATGATGGGGACACGGGACATTTAAATCAGCCCCAGCATTTT
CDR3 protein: CASSEYDGDTGHLNQPQHF

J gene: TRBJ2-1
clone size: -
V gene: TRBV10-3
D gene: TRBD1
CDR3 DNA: TGTGCCATCAGGGACAGGGGGCGCAGAAATGAGCAGTTCTTC
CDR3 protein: CAIRDRGRRNEQFF

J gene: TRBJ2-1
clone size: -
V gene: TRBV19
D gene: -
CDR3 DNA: TGTGCCAGTACTGCTTTCCCCAACGGCAATGAGCAGTTCTTC
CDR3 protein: CASTAFPNGNEQFF

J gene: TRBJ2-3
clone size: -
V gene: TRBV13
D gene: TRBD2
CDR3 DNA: TGTGCCAGCCCCAAACCGGGACTAGCGGGAGATATGACTAGCACAGATACGCAGTATTTT
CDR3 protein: CASPKPGLAGDMTSTDTQYF

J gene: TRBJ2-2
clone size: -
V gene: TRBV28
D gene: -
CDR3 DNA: TGTGCCAGCAGTTTAATAGGGGGAAGTGGGGAGCTGTTTTTT
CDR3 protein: CASSLIGGSGELFF

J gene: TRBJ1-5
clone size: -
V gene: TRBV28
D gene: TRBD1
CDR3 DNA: TGTGCCAGCAGTTTTTGGGACAGGAGCAATCAGCCCCAGCATTTT
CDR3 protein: CASSFWDRSNQPQHF

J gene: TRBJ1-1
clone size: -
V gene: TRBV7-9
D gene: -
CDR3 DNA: TGTGCCAGCAGCCCCGTGGGGGGGGGCTTTATGAACACTGAAGCTTTCTTT
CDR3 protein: CASSPVGGGFMNTEAFF

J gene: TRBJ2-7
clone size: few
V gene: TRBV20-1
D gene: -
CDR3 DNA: TGCAGTGCTAGGGCGTACCCGGTGGGGGCGGAATTGACCTACGAGCAGTACTTC
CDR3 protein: CSARAYPVGAELTYEQYF

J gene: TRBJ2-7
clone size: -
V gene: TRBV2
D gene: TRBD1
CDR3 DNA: TGTGCCAGCGAGGGGGACAGGGTCTACGAGCAGTACTTC
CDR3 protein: CASEGDRVYEQYF

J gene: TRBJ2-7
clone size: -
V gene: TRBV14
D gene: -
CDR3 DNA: TGTGCCAGCAGCCTTCTAGCGCTGAGCTCCTACGAGCAGTACTTC
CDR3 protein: CASSLLALSSYEQYF

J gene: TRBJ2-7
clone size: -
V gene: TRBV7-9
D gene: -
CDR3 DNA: TGTGCCAGCAGCTCATCCAACCGGGGACTCAGCTACGAGCAGTACTTC
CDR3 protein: CASSSSNRGLSYEQYF

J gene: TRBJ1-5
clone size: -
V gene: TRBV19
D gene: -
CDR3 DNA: TGTGCCAGTAGTATCGCCCCCGGGGTGAGACAGCCCCAGCATTTT
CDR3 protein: CASSIAPGVRQPQHF

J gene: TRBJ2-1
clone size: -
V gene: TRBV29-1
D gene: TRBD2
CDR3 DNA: TGCAGCGTTGATAGAACCGGGACTAGCGGGAGGGTGGGCTACAATGAGCAGTTCTTC
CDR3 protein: CSVDRTGTSGRVGYNEQFF

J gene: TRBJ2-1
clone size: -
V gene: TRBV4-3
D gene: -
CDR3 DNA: TGCGCCAGCAGCCAAGGTGAGGTAATCAGCCCCTACAATGAGCAGTTCTTC
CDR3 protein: CASSQGEVISPYNEQFF

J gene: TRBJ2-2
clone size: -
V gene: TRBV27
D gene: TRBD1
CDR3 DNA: TGTGCCAGCAGGACAGGGGGTCTTACGTACACCGGGGAGCTGTTTTTT
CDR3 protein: CASRTGGLTYTGELFF

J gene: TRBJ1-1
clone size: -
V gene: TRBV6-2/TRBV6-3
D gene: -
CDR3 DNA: TGTGCCAGCAGTTGTTGGGGTTTCGACACTGAAGCTTTCTTT
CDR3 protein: CASSCWGFDTEAFF

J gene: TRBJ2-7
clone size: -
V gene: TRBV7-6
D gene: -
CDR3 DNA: TGTGCCAGCTCGGTTGGGGGATTGGGATACGAGCAGTACTTC
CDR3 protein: CASSVGGLGYEQYF

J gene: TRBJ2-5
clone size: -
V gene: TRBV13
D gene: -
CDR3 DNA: TGTGCCAGCAGCTTAATGTCAGGGACGTACCAAGAGACCCAGTACTTC
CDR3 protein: CASSLMSGTYQETQYF

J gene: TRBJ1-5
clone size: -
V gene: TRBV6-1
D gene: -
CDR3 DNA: TGTGCCAGCAGTGAACCCAGGACGGGGGGCAATCAGCCCCAGCATTTT
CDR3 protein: CASSEPRTGGNQPQHF

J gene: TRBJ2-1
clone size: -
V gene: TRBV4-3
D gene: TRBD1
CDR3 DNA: TGCGCCAGCAGCCCCACGAAAGGGACAGCCAATGAGCAGTTCTTC
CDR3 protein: CASSPTKGTANEQFF

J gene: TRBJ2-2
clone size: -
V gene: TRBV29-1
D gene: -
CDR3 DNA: TGCAGCGTTGAAGAGAAATCAGGGCTCGACGGGGAGCTGTTTTTT
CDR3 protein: CSVEEKSGLDGELFF

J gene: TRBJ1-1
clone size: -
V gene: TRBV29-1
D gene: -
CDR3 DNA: TGCAGCGTTGTTAAGGGCATTGCGGCTGAAGCTTTCTTT
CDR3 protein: CSVVKGIAAEAFF

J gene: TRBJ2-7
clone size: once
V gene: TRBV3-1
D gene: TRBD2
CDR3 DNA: TGTGCCAGCAGCCAAGATTCGACTAGCGGGAACTACGAGCAGTACTTC
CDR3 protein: CASSQDSTSGNYEQYF

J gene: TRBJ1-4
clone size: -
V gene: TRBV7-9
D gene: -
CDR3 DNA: TGTGCCAGCAGCTTACAAGGGGCTCATGAAAAACTGTTTTTT
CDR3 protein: CASSLQGAHEKLFF

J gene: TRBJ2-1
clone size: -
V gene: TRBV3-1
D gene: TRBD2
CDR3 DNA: TGTGCCAGCAGCCAAGAGGGGACTAGCGGGAACAATGAGCAGTTCTTC
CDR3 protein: CASSQEGTSGNNEQFF

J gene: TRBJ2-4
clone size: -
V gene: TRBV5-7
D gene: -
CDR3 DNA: TGTGCCAGCAGCTTGCTCCAGGGCAGCTACATTCAGTACTTC
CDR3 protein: CASSLLQGSYIQYF

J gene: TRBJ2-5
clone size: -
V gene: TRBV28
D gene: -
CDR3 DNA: TGTGCCACCGAGAGGGGTGGGGAGACCCAGTACTTC
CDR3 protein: CATERGGETQYF

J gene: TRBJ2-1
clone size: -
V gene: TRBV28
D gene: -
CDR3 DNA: TGTGCCAGCAGTTTAATCGCCTTGCGGGAAGACAATGAGCAGTTCTTC
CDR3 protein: CASSLIALREDNEQFF

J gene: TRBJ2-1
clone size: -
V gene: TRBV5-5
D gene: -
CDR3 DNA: TGTGCCAGCAGCGGAGACCGGGACGACTCGTACAATGAGCAGTTCTTC
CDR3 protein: CASSGDRDDSYNEQFF

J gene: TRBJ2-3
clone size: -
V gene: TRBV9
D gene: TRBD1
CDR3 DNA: TGTGCCAGCAGCACTGGACAGGTCATCACAGATACGCAGTATTTT
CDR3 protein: CASSTGQVITDTQYF

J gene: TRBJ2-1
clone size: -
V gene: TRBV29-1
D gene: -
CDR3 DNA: TGCAGCGTTACCCTACCTGAGACAGGCTACTACAATGAGCAGTTCTTC
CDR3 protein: CSVTLPETGYYNEQFF

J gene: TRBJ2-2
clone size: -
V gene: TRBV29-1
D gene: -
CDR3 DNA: TGCAGCGTGAACCCCCGCGCCGAATACTCGAACACCGGGGAGCTGTTTTTT
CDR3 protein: CSVNPRAEYSNTGELFF

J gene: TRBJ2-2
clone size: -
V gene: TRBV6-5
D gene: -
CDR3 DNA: TGTGCCAGCAGTTACTCGAGCCCAGTACCCGGGGAGCTGTTTTTT
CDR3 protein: CASSYSSPVPGELFF

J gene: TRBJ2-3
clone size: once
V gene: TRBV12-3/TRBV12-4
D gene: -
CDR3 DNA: TGTGCCCGAACCTGGGGGGTCGCAGATACGCAGTATTTT
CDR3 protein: CARTWGVADTQYF

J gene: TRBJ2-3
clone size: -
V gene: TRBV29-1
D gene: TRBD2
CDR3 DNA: TGCAGCGTTGTAGGGCTAGCGGGAGAAAATACGCAGTATTTT
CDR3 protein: CSVVGLAGENTQYF

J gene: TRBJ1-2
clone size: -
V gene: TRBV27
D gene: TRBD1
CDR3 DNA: TGTGCCAGCAGGGGACCGAACAGGGGGAGCTATGGCTACACCTTC
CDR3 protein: CASRGPNRGSYGYTF

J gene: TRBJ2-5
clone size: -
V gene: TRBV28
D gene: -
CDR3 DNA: TGTGCCAGCAGTTTTATGTACCAAGAGACCCAGTACTTC
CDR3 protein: CASSFMYQETQYF

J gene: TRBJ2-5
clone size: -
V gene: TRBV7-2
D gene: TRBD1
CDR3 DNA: TGTGCCAGCAGCCTCTCGGGCCGCGGGACAGGGAGAGAGACCCAGTACTTC
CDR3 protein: CASSLSGRGTGRETQYF

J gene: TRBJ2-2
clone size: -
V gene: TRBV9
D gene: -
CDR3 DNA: TGTGCCAGCAGCGCATCGAACACCGGGGAGCTGTTTTTT
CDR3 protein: CASSASNTGELFF